These T cell receptor beta chains were read from a single sample in a study of T cell repertoires in cytomegalovirus infection. TCRdb re-called the reads through MiXCR, storing one row per CDR3 protein. This sample has roughly 640,000 distinct CDR3 sequences, with less than 25% found just once. Material for sequencing was CD8+ T cells from PBMCs. All receptors derive from a human donor in good health (CMV status not recorded). Some clones in this sample may be carry-over from other donors' samples. Both conserved end residues are part of each CDR3. D genes are given only for firm matches. The listing skips clone size in some rows; elsewhere it reads once, few, many or a size class.

cdr3_length,clone_size,j_call,v_call,d_call,cdr3_nt,cdr3_aa
16,many,TRBJ1-5,TRBV7-2,-,TGTGCCAGCAGCTTAGCAGCTGGTCCTTACAATCAGCCCCAGCATTTT,CASSLAAGPYNQPQHF
15,-,TRBJ2-1,TRBV28,TRBD1,TGTGCCAGCAGGGCTCCGGGACAGTTCTACAATGAGCAGTTCTTC,CASRAPGQFYNEQFF
12,-,TRBJ2-6,TRBV14,-,TGTGCCTCGGGGCCTGGGGCCAACGTCCTGACTTTC,CASGPGANVLTF
13,few,TRBJ2-1,TRBV28,-,TGTGCCAGCAGGCCGAACAGCCACAATGAGCAGTTCTTC,CASRPNSHNEQFF
16,few,TRBJ1-1,TRBV14,-,TGTGCCAGCAGCCAAGATCGAGAACAGATGGGCACTGAAGCTTTCTTT,CASSQDREQMGTEAFF
16,once,TRBJ2-1,TRBV7-3,-,TGTGCCAGCAGCTTAGACGCGGGGCTCTCCTACAATGAGCAGTTCTTC,CASSLDAGLSYNEQFF
14,-,TRBJ2-2,TRBV2,TRBD2,TGTGCCAGCAGGGAGCGGGGGAACACCGGGGAGCTGTTTTTT,CASRERGNTGELFF
15,once,TRBJ2-5,TRBV10-1,-,TGCGCCAGCAGTGGGGGATACGACTTGATGGAGACCCAGTACTTC,CASSGGYDLMETQYF
13,few,TRBJ2-4,TRBV4-2,-,TGTGCCAGCAGCCCCCGAGCCAAAAACATTCAGTACTTC,CASSPRAKNIQYF
12,-,TRBJ2-3,TRBV28,-,TGTGCCACCTCAACAGGGTCAGATACGCAGTATTTT,CATSTGSDTQYF
16,once,TRBJ2-2,TRBV6-2/TRBV6-3,-,TGTGCCAGCAGTCACCGTCCTGGGGAGGAGACCGGAGAGCTGTTTTTT,CASSHRPGEETGELFF
13,many,TRBJ2-7,TRBV19,-,TGTGCCAGTAGTACGACAGTCTCCTACGAGCAGTACTTC,CASSTTVSYEQYF
14,few,TRBJ2-2,TRBV7-9,TRBD2,TGTGCCAGCAGCCGGACTAGCCCGTCCGGGGAGCTGTTTTTT,CASSRTSPSGELFF
14,few,TRBJ2-7,TRBV20-1,-,TGCAGTGCTAGGGCCCTCCTGGACAGCTACGAGCAGTACTTC,CSARALLDSYEQYF
10,few,TRBJ2-6,TRBV2,-,TGTGCCAGCCGTTACGTCGTCCTGACTTTC,CASRYVVLTF
15,few,TRBJ2-2,TRBV6-5,-,TGTGCCAGCACCTTCGGACACGCGAACACCGGGGAGCTGTTTTTT,CASTFGHANTGELFF
17,-,TRBJ2-2,TRBV12-3/TRBV12-4,-,TGTGCCAGCAGTTTTTTCCGTAGTGACAGGCAAACCGGGGAGCTGTTTTTT,CASSFFRSDRQTGELFF
15,-,TRBJ1-1,TRBV7-9,-,TGTGCCAGCAGCTCAGAGGCCCGCCGGTCGCCCCGGGCTTTCTTT,CASSSEARRSPRAFF
13,few,TRBJ2-5,TRBV29-1,-,TGCAGCGTTGAAGACGGTGTTTGGGAGACCCAGTACTTC,CSVEDGVWETQYF
15,few,TRBJ1-5,TRBV7-6,-,TGTGCCAGCAGCTTAAGTGCGGGGTCGAGCCAGCCCCAGCATTTT,CASSLSAGSSQPQHF
16,-,TRBJ2-1,TRBV5-6,TRBD1,TGTGCCAGCAGCTTCAGGGGGCAACTACGCTACAATAAGCAGTTCTTC,CASSFRGQLRYNKQFF
15,-,TRBJ2-5,TRBV29-1,-,TGCAGCGTTGGGGAATTTGGAGGGTCCCAAGAGACCCAGTACTTC,CSVGEFGGSQETQYF
12,-,TRBJ1-1,TRBV10-3,-,TGTGCCAGCCGGGACATGAACACTGAAGCTTTCTTT,CASRDMNTEAFF
13,-,TRBJ2-3,TRBV6-5,-,TGTGCCAGCAGTGAAACACGGACAGATACGCAGTATTTT,CASSETRTDTQYF
12,many,TRBJ2-5,TRBV7-8,TRBD1,TGTGCCAGCAGCCCGGAGGACAGGGAGTTTTTCTTC,CASSPEDREFFF
13,few,TRBJ2-7,TRBV29-1,-,TGCAGCGTTGAAACACGCTATTCCTACGAGCAGTACTTC,CSVETRYSYEQYF
11,-,TRBJ2-5,TRBV5-4,-,TGTGCCAGCAGCTACATGGAGACCCAGTACTTC,CASSYMETQYF
14,-,TRBJ1-3,TRBV20-1,-,TGCAGTGCGCACAGGTCCTACTCTGGAAACACCATATATTTT,CSAHRSYSGNTIYF
14,-,TRBJ2-1,TRBV7-6,TRBD2,TGTGCCAGCAGCTGGTTAGCGGGGGCCAATGAGCAGTTCTTC,CASSWLAGANEQFF
15,-,TRBJ1-2,TRBV7-9,-,TGTGCCAGCAGCTTACCCCGGGACCTAAGATATGGCTACACCTTC,CASSLPRDLRYGYTF
16,many,TRBJ2-1,TRBV6-2/TRBV6-3,-,TGTGCCAGCAGTTACACGGCGGGGGCGAATTACAATGAGCAGTTCTTC,CASSYTAGANYNEQFF
16,-,TRBJ2-5,TRBV4-2,-,TGTGCCAGCAGCCAGGTGTGGGACGGGGGATTGGAGACCCAGTACTTC,CASSQVWDGGLETQYF
15,many,TRBJ2-3,TRBV2,-,TGTGCCAGCAGTGAAGAGACGAGGTGGACAGATACGCAGTATTTT,CASSEETRWTDTQYF
13,-,TRBJ1-2,TRBV20-1,-,TGCAGTGCTAGAGATAAGGTAGCCTATGGCTACACCTTC,CSARDKVAYGYTF
17,-,TRBJ2-4,TRBV7-9,TRBD1,TGTGCCAGCAGCCAACCGGGACAGAGAACTGCCAAAAACATTCAGTACTTC,CASSQPGQRTAKNIQYF
17,-,TRBJ2-1,TRBV7-2,TRBD1,TGTGCCAGCAGCCAGGGGGCCTATTGGAGCTCCTACAATGAGCAGTTCTTC,CASSQGAYWSSYNEQFF
19,few,TRBJ1-5,TRBV28,-,TGTGCCAGCAGAACATCTAGGGTAGGGGACGACAATAGCAATCAGCCCCAGCATTTT,CASRTSRVGDDNSNQPQHF
12,many,TRBJ2-1,TRBV6-5,-,TGTGCCAGCAGCTACGGGGTGAATGAGCAGTTCTTC,CASSYGVNEQFF
17,many,TRBJ2-5,TRBV14,TRBD1,TGTGCCAGCAGCCAATACAGGGGACAGTCCTTACAAGAGACCCAGTACTTC,CASSQYRGQSLQETQYF
15,few,TRBJ2-2,TRBV10-3,-,TGTGCCATCGGATCGGGGCAGCGTCCCACCGGGGAGCTGTTTTTT,CAIGSGQRPTGELFF
17,-,TRBJ2-2,TRBV14,-,TGTGCCAGCAGCCGCGGGGCTCAGGGTTTTCGGACCGGGGAGCTGTTTTTT,CASSRGAQGFRTGELFF
16,once,TRBJ1-2,TRBV4-3,-,TGCGCCAGCAGCCAAGATTCAGGGTTAGCTAACTATGGCTACACCTTC,CASSQDSGLANYGYTF
13,few,TRBJ2-1,TRBV12-3/TRBV12-4,TRBD2,TGTGCCAGCAGGAGGGGACTAGACAATGAGCAGTTCTTC,CASRRGLDNEQFF
16,-,TRBJ2-5,TRBV28,-,TGTGCCAGCAGCCCGCCCGGAGGGCTCAGGCCCAAGACCCAGTACTTC,CASSPPGGLRPKTQYF
14,many,TRBJ2-1,TRBV7-9,-,TGTGCCAGCAGCTTAGAAACACCAGGGGATGAGCAGTTCTTC,CASSLETPGDEQFF
15,-,TRBJ1-2,TRBV25-1,-,TGTGCCAGCAGTGAACTGACAGAATGGGAAGATGGCTACACCTTC,CASSELTEWEDGYTF
15,few,TRBJ2-3,TRBV7-8,TRBD2,TGTGCCAGCAGCCTTGGGACTAGCGGGGGAGATACGCAGTATTTT,CASSLGTSGGDTQYF
14,-,TRBJ1-2,TRBV20-1,TRBD1,TGCAGTGCCCTGGGACAGGGGGCCTCCTATGGCTACACCTTC,CSALGQGASYGYTF
14,many,TRBJ2-5,TRBV7-9,-,TGTGCCAGCAGCCCACAGACAGACCAAGAGACCCAGTACTTC,CASSPQTDQETQYF
13,once,TRBJ1-1,TRBV11-1,-,TGTGCCAGCAGCTTGACCCCCCCTACTGAAGCTTTCTTT,CASSLTPPTEAFF